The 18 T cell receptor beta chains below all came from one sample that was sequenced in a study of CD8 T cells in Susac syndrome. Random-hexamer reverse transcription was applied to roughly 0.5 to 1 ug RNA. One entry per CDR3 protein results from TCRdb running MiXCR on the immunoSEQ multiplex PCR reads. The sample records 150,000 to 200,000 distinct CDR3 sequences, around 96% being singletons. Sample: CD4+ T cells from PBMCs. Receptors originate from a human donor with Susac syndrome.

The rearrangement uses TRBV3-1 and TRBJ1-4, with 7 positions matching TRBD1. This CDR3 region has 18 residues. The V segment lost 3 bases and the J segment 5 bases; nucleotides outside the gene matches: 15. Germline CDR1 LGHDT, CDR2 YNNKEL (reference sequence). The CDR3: CASSQFRRQGRQNEKLFF. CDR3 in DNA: TGTGCCAGCAGCCAGTTTCGGCGACAGGGACGCCAGAATGAAAAACTGTTTTTT.

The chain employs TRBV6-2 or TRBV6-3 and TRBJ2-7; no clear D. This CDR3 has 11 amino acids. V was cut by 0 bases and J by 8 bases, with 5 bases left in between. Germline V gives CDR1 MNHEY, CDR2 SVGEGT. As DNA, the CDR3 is TGTGCCAGCAGTTACTCTGCGAAGCAGTACTTC. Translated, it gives CASSYSAKQYF.

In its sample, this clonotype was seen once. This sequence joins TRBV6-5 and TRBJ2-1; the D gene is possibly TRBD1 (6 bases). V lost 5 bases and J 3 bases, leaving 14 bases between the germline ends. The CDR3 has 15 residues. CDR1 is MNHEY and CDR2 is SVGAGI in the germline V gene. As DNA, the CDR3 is TGTGCCAGCAGTCCGACAGGAACTGACTACAATGAGCAGTTCTTC. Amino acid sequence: CASSPTGTDYNEQFF.

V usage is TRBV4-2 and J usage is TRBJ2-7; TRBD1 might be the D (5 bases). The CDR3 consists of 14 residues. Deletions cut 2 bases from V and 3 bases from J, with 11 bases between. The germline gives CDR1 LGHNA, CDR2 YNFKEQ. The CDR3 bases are TGTGCCAGCAGCCAAAGGGGCGGAATCTACGAGCAGTACTTC. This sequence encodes CASSQRGGIYEQYF.

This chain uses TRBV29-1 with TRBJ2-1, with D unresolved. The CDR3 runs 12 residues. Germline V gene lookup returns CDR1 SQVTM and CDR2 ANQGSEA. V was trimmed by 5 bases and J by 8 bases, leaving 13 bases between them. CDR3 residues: CSVNPSGDEQFF. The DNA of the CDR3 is TGCAGCGTTAACCCTTCTGGGGATGAGCAGTTCTTC.

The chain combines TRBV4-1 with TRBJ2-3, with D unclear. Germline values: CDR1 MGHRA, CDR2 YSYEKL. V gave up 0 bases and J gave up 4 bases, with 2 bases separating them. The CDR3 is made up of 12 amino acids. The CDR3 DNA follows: TGCGCCAGCAGCCAAGAGCCAGATACGCAGTATTTT. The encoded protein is CASSQEPDTQYF.

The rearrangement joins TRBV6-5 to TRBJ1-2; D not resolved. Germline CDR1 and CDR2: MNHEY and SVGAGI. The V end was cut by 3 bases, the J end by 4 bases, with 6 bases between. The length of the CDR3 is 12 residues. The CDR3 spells CASSYGSYGYTF. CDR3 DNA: TGTGCCAGCAGTTATGGGTCCTATGGCTACACCTTC.

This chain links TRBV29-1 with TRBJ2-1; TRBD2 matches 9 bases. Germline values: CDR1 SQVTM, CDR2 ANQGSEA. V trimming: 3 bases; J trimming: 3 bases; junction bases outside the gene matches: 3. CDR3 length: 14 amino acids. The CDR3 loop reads CSVDVAGVYNEQFF. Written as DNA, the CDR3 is TGCAGCGTTGACGTAGCGGGAGTCTACAATGAGCAGTTCTTC.

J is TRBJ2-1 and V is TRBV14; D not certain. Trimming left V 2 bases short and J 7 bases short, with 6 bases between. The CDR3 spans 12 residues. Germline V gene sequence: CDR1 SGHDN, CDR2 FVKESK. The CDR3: CASSQSENEQFF. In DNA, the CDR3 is TGTGCCAGCAGCCAAAGTGAGAATGAGCAGTTCTTC.

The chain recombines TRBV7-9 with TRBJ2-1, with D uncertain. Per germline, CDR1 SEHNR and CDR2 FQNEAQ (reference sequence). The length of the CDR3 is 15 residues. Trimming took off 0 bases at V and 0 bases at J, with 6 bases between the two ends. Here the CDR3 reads CASSLAMSSYNEQFF. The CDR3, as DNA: TGTGCCAGCAGCTTAGCAATGTCCTCCTACAATGAGCAGTTCTTC.

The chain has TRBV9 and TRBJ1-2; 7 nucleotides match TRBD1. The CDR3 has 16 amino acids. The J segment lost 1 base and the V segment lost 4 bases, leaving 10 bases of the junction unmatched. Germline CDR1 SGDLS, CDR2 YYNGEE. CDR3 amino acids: CASSPRRDSLNYGYTF. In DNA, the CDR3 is TGTGCCAGCAGCCCTAGGCGGGACAGCCTTAACTATGGCTACACCTTC.

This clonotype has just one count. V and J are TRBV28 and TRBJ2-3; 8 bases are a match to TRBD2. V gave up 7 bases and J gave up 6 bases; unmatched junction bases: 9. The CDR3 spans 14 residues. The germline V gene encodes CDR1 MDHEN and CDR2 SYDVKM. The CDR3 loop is CASTFREGEDTQYF. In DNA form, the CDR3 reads TGTGCCAGCACCTTCCGGGAGGGCGAGGATACGCAGTATTTT.

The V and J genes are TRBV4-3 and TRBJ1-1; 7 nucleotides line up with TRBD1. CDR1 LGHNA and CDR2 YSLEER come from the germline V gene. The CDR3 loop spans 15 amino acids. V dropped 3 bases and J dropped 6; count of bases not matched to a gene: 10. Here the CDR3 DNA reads TGCGCCAGCAGCCAGCAGACAGGGTTCGGGGCTGAAGCTTTCTTT. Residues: CASSQQTGFGAEAFF.

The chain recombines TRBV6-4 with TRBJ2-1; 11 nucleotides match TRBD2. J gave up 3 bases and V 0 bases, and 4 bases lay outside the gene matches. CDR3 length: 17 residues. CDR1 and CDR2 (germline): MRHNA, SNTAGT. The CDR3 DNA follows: TGTGCCAGCAGTGACTCCCCACTAGCGGGAGTCTACAATGAGCAGTTCTTC. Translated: CASSDSPLAGVYNEQFF.

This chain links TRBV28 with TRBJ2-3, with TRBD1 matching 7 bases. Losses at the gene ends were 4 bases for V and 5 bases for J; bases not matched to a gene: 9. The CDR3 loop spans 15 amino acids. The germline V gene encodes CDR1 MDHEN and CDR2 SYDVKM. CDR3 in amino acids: CASSSSRQGRDTQYF. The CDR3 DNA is TGTGCCAGCAGTTCCTCGAGACAGGGAAGAGATACGCAGTATTTT.

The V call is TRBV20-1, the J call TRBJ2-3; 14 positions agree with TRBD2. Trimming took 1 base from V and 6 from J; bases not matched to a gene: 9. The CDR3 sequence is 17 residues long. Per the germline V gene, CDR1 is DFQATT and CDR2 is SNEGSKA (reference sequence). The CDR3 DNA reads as TGCAGTGCTAGAGCGACGACGACTAGCGGGGGGGTGGATACGCAGTATTTT. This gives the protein CSARATTTSGGVDTQYF.

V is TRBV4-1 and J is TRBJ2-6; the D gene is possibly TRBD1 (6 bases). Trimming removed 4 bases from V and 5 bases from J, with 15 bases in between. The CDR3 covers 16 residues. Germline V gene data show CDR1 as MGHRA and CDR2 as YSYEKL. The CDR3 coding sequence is TGCGCCAGCAGCCTTTCACAGGGTAGTAGGGCCAACGTCCTGACTTTC. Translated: CASSLSQGSRANVLTF.

The CDR3: CSVGRDSGANVLTF. In nucleotides, the CDR3 is TGCAGCGTTGGGCGGGACTCTGGGGCCAACGTCCTGACTTTC. V and J are TRBV29-1 and TRBJ2-6, with TRBD2 as a possible D gene (6 bases). V lost 4 bases and J lost 0, with 7 bases in between. CDR3 length equals 14 residues. Germline values: CDR1 SQVTM, CDR2 ANQGSEA.